This T cell receptor (beta chain) derives from a study of CD8+CD57+ T cells in acquired aplastic anemia. Only patients with CD8+CD57+ cell expansion on flow cytometry were chosen for sequencing. Genomic DNA provided the template from which TCR beta VDJ and CDR3 profiles were obtained. TCRdb re-derived calls from the reads in MiXCR, one entry per CDR3 protein. The table has around 200,000 distinct CDR3 sequences, around half seen once; the top ten hold roughly 2%. CDR3 length: 14 amino acids. CDR1 is SGHAT, CDR2 FQDESV, per germline (reference sequence). V lost 3 bases and J lost 3; bases outside the gene matches: 4.

The chain is built from TRBV11-1 and TRBJ2-7, with 8 bases matching TRBD2. The receptor comes from a human donor with aplastic anemia. The material sequenced was sorted CD4+, CD8+, or CD8+CD57+ T cells (not recorded which) from PBMCs. The DNA for the CDR3 is TGTGCCAGCAGCTTGGGTAGCGGGGTCTACGAGCAGTACTTC. Translation gives CASSLGSGVYEQYF.